Following are 25 T cell receptor beta chains from one sample sequenced in a study of STAT5B mutations in CD4+ large granular lymphocyte leukemia. The data were produced by immunoSEQ multiplex PCR, yet TCRdb's version contains in-frame clones alone and is incomplete. The repertoire has 30,000 or so clones, around four fifths of them found once; the top ten carry around 4%. The sample comprised CD4+ T cells from blood buffy coats. The receptors originated from a human donor in good health.

The chain has TRBV2 and TRBJ2-1; 10 nucleotides agree with TRBD2. Germline CDR1 SNHLY, CDR2 FYNNEI. The CDR3 has 13 residues. Unmatched junction bases numbered 5, after V lost 9 bases and J lost 6 bases. CDR3 region: CASKREGPNEQFF. The CDR3 DNA reads as TGTGCCAGTAAGCGGGAGGGACCCAATGAGCAGTTCTTC. Drawing the rest from reference TRBV2 and TRBJ2-1, the complete variable domain is EPEVTQTPSHQVTQMGQEVILRCVPISNHLYFYWYRQILGQKVEFLVSFYNNEISEKSEIFDDQFSVERPDGSNFTLKIRSTKLEDSAMYFCASKREGPNEQFFGPGTRLTVL.

The chain carries TRBV4-2 and TRBJ2-1; TRBD2 aligns across 10 bases. Germline V CDR1 and CDR2: LGHNA, YNFKEQ. The CDR3 is made up of 15 amino acids. Unmatched junction bases numbered 5, after V lost 4 bases and J lost 5 bases. DNA of the CDR3: TGTGCCAGCAGCCCCGGACTAGCGGTGAACAATGAGCAGTTCTTC. Translated: CASSPGLAVNNEQFF.

This chain connects TRBV5-1 to TRBJ2-2; 12 nucleotides agree with TRBD1. This CDR3 is 14 amino acids long. The ends lost 7 bases at V and 7 bases at J; junction bases unmatched: 5. The germline gives CDR1 SGHRS, CDR2 YFSETQ. This CDR3 is CASGTGGAGGELFF. The CDR3 bases are TGCGCCAGCGGGACAGGGGGCGCTGGCGGGGAGCTGTTTTTT.

V gene TRBV12-5 combines with J gene TRBJ2-1; 8 bases agree with TRBD2. The germline V gene encodes CDR1 LGHNT and CDR2 FRNRAP. The CDR3 totals 19 residues. V lost 3 bases and J lost 9; bases outside the gene matches: 22. CDR3: CASGLIRGSGSIGGSEQFF. The CDR3 DNA is TGTGCTAGTGGTTTAATCCGTGGGAGCGGGAGTATCGGGGGAAGTGAGCAGTTCTTC.

The chain combines TRBV7-9 with TRBJ2-5, with TRBD1 identical over 8 bases. With 0 bases clipped from V and 5 bases from J, the junction kept 5 bases outside the gene matches. The CDR3 is 15 residues long. CDR1 and CDR2 from the germline V gene are SEHNR and FQNEAQ (reference sequence). The CDR3 loop is CASSLALNRGETQYF. CDR3 coding DNA: TGTGCCAGCAGCTTAGCGCTAAACAGGGGGGAGACCCAGTACTTC.

This chain connects TRBV5-1 to TRBJ1-1; 8 bases agree with TRBD1. Germline values: CDR1 SGHRS, CDR2 YFSETQ. The CDR3 runs 14 residues. The ends lost 4 bases at V and 1 base at J; junction bases unmatched: 3. In DNA, the CDR3 is TGCGCCAGCAGCCCGGGACAGGCGAACACTGAAGCTTTCTTT. Protein product: CASSPGQANTEAFF.

The chain joins TRBV29-1 to TRBJ1-4, with D possibly being TRBD1 (6 bases). The V end was cut by 5 bases, the J end by 3 bases, with 16 bases between. Germline CDR1 is SQVTM and CDR2 is ANQGSEA. This CDR3 is 15 amino acids long. The CDR3 here is CSVSGVGQSNEKLFF. The CDR3 DNA follows: TGCAGCGTTAGTGGCGTAGGACAGTCTAATGAAAAACTGTTTTTT.

V and J are TRBV30 and TRBJ1-3; D is unclear. Trimming cost V 5 bases and J 0 bases, with 8 bases left between them. From germline, CDR1 is GTSNPN and CDR2 SVGIG (reference sequence). The CDR3 extends over 13 amino acids. In nucleotides, the CDR3 is TGTGCCTGGCTTAAGGGCTCTGGAAACACCATATATTTT. Translated: CAWLKGSGNTIYF.

The chain recombines TRBV30 with TRBJ1-3; 8 bases align to TRBD1. Germline values: CDR1 GTSNPN, CDR2 SVGIG (reference sequence). The CDR3 extends over 18 amino acids. V lost 3 bases to trimming and J lost 0 bases; unmatched junction nucleotides: 13. The CDR3 is CAWRQTRGLLVSGNTIYF. CDR3 nucleotide sequence: TGTGCCTGGAGGCAGACCAGGGGGCTGCTTGTCTCTGGAAACACCATATATTTT.

V gene TRBV2 combines with J gene TRBJ2-1; D call uncertain. V was shortened by 6 bases and J by 10 bases, with 16 bases between the two germline ends. The CDR3 spans 13 residues. The germline CDR1 and CDR2 sequences are SNHLY and FYNNEI. The CDR3 nucleotides read TGTGCCAGCAGCCCCGGGCCCGCCTTAGAGCAGTTCTTC. It specifies CASSPGPALEQFF.

V gene TRBV28 combines with J gene TRBJ2-5; D not resolved. Deletions cut 2 bases from V and 5 bases from J, with 3 bases between. The CDR3 sequence is 11 residues long. Germline V gene sequence: CDR1 MDHEN, CDR2 SYDVKM. This chain's CDR3 is CASSLTETQYF. The CDR3 DNA follows: TGTGCCAGCAGTTTAACTGAGACCCAGTACTTC.

This sequence joins TRBV6-1 and TRBJ1-1; maybe TRBD1 (6 bases). The CDR3 length is 13 residues. In germline, CDR1 is MNHNS, CDR2 SASEGT. Trimming took 4 bases from V and 4 from J, leaving 10 bases between them. The CDR3 nucleotides are TGTGCCAGCAGTGGAGGGACAATCACTGAAGCTTTCTTT. Translation gives CASSGGTITEAFF.

This chain connects TRBV5-4 to TRBJ2-7; 12 bases line up with TRBD1. This CDR3 region has 17 residues. V trimming: 4 bases; J trimming: 7 bases; junction bases outside the gene matches: 15. Germline CDR1 is SGHNT and CDR2 is YYREEE (reference sequence). In DNA form, the CDR3 reads TGTGCCAGCAGCCCACCGGGACAGGGGGCGATCCTAGGTGAGCAGTACTTC. Translation gives CASSPPGQGAILGEQYF. Looking up the rest from reference TRBV5-4 and TRBJ2-7 gives the full variable domain: ETGVTQSPTHLIKTRGQQVTLRCSSQSGHNTVSWYQQALGQGPQFIFQYYREEENGRGNFPPRFSGLQFPNYSSELNVNALELDDSALYLCASSPPGQGAILGEQYFGPGTRLTVT.

This clone was observed once. J is TRBJ2-7 and V is TRBV18; a possible D gene is TRBD2 (6 bases). V gave up 3 bases and J gave up 4 bases, with 16 bases separating them. This CDR3 is 15 amino acids long. Germline-derived CDR1 and CDR2 are KGHSH and LQKENI. The CDR3 loop reads CASSPGQGGGYEQYF. The CDR3 DNA sequence: TGTGCCAGCTCACCGGGGCAGGGAGGAGGGTACGAGCAGTACTTC.

The chain carries TRBV28 and TRBJ2-1, with 12 bases lining up with TRBD1. Germline-derived CDR1 and CDR2 are MDHEN and SYDVKM. V was clipped by 6 bases and J by 9 bases; unmatched bases: 12. The CDR3 has 16 amino acids. CDR3: CASSLGTGGGLGEQFF. CDR3 nucleotides: TGTGCCAGCAGCTTGGGGACAGGGGGCGGATTAGGTGAGCAGTTCTTC.

The chain combines TRBV30 with TRBJ2-3, with D maybe TRBD2 (6 bases). Germline assignment: CDR1 GTSNPN and CDR2 SVGIG (reference sequence). Trimming left V 0 bases short and J 5 bases short, with 9 bases between. The CDR3 has 13 amino acids. This CDR3 reads CAWSVRRGDTQYF. The CDR3 nucleotides read TGTGCCTGGAGTGTGCGGAGGGGAGATACGCAGTATTTT.

The chain recombines TRBV5-1 with TRBJ2-5, with 9 positions matching TRBD1. There are 14 residues in the CDR3. After removal of 3 bases from V and 4 bases from J, the junction contained 4 bases not matched to a gene. Germline V gives CDR1 SGHRS, CDR2 YFSETQ. CDR3 residues: CASSSGQGRETQYF. CDR3 nucleotides: TGCGCCAGCAGCTCTGGACAGGGGCGAGAGACCCAGTACTTC. The full variable domain, its missing parts supplied by reference TRBV5-1 and TRBJ2-5, is KAGVTQTPRYLIKTRGQQVTLSCSPISGHRSVSWYQQTPGQGLQFLFEYFSETQRNKGNFPGRFSGRQFSNSRSEMNVSTLELGDSALYLCASSSGQGRETQYFGPGTRLLVL.

The V call is TRBV18, the J call TRBJ2-3, with D tentatively TRBD1 (6 bases). Germline CDR1 KGHSH, CDR2 LQKENI. The CDR3 totals 18 residues. With 10 bases removed from V and 2 bases from J, the gap between germline ends came to 28 bases. The CDR3 DNA sequence: TGTGCCACCTCGCGCTCCTCACCGGGACATGCGAACACAGATACGCAGTATTTT. It specifies CATSRSSPGHANTDTQYF. The full variable domain, in which reference TRBV18 and TRBJ2-3 provide the parts outside the CDR3, is NAGVMQNPRHLVRRRGQEARLRCSPMKGHSHVYWYRQLPEEGLKFMVYLQKENIIDESGMPKERFSAEFPKEGPSILRIQQVVRGDSAAYFCATSRSSPGHANTDTQYFGPGTRLTVL.

The rearrangement uses TRBV9 and TRBJ2-1, with 12 nucleotides matching TRBD1. This CDR3 comprises 17 residues. Germline CDR1 is SGDLS and CDR2 is YYNGEE. V gave up 3 bases and J gave up 8 bases; unmatched junction bases: 12. The CDR3 reads CASSEPRDRGRGYEQFF. The CDR3 nucleotides read TGTGCCAGCAGCGAGCCACGGGACAGGGGGCGCGGGTATGAGCAGTTCTTC.

J is TRBJ1-2 and V is TRBV6-5; TRBD1 matches at 10 bases. The CDR3 has 15 residues. CDR1 is MNHEY, CDR2 SVGAGI, per germline. The V gene end was trimmed by 6 bases and the J gene end by 0 bases; junction bases not matched to a gene: 4. CDR3 sequence (DNA): TGTGCCAGCAGACCCGGACAGGGGGCTAACTATGGCTACACCTTC. Its protein is CASRPGQGANYGYTF.

This clone was seen only a few times. The genes are TRBV18 and TRBJ1-5; a possible D gene is TRBD1 (5 bases). The ends were cut back, 6 bases at V and 2 bases at J, with 11 bases in the middle. Germline V lookup: CDR1 KGHSH, CDR2 LQKENI. The CDR3 spans 14 residues. The CDR3 DNA reads as TGTGCCAGCTCCATAGTAGGGGGCAATCAGCCCCAGCATTTT. Residues: CASSIVGGNQPQHF.

V is TRBV5-4 and J is TRBJ2-5, with 7 bases identical to TRBD1. With 3 bases clipped from V and 2 bases from J, the junction kept 1 base outside the gene matches. CDR1 is SGHNT and CDR2 is YYREEE in the germline V gene (reference sequence). This CDR3 has 13 residues. The CDR3 bases are TGTGCCAGCAGCTCGGGACAGCAAGAGACCCAGTACTTC. Amino acid sequence: CASSSGQQETQYF.

The chain joins TRBV18 to TRBJ1-1; D gene ambiguous. Germline values: CDR1 KGHSH, CDR2 LQKENI. V lost 5 bases, J lost 5 bases, and 9 bases lay in between. The CDR3 is 12 residues long. The CDR3 nucleotides are TGTGCCAGCTCAGGCGACGGTACTGAAGCTTTCTTT. As protein: CASSGDGTEAFF.

This clone was seen just once. This chain joins TRBV2 and TRBJ2-7, with 8 nucleotides matching TRBD1. Germline assignment: CDR1 SNHLY and CDR2 FYNNEI. V lost 6 bases, J lost 4 bases, and 11 bases stayed unmatched. The CDR3 is made up of 15 amino acids. The CDR3 coding sequence is TGTGCCAGCAGAATAGACAGGGGAAATTTTTACGAGCAGTACTTC. Translating gives CASRIDRGNFYEQYF.

This chain uses TRBV30 with TRBJ2-5; D call uncertain. This CDR3 is built from 12 residues. Trimming removed 4 bases at V and 5 bases at J, with 11 bases between. CDR1 is GTSNPN and CDR2 is SVGIG in the germline V gene (reference sequence). The CDR3 coding sequence is TGTGCCTGGAACTTAGTCCGGGAGACCCAGTACTTC. It specifies CAWNLVRETQYF.